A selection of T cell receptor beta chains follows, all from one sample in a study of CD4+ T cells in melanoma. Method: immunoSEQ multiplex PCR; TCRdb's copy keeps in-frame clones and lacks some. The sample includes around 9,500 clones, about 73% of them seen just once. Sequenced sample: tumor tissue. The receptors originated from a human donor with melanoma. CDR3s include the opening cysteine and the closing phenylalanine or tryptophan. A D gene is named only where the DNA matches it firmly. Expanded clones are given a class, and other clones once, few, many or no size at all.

TGCGCCAGCGCTGCGGGGGAGGGAGAGACCCAGTACTTC,CASAAGEGETQYF,13,TRBV5-1,TRBD2,NA,TRBJ2-5
TGTGCCAGCAGTTTAGGGTCCCTGGACTACGAGCAGTACTTC,CASSLGSLDYEQYF,14,TRBV27,NA,NA,TRBJ2-7
TGTGCCAGCAACGTAGCGGGGGGCGTAGCAGATACGCAGTATTTT,CASNVAGGVADTQYF,15,TRBV2,TRBD2,once,TRBJ2-3
TGTGCCAGCAGCTTGGCTGGAAAGGACTACACCTACGAGCAGTACTTC,CASSLAGKDYTYEQYF,16,TRBV5-6,NA,medium-sized,TRBJ2-7
TGCGCCAGCAGCCCAAGACAGGGGCGCTACGAGCAGTACTTC,CASSPRQGRYEQYF,14,TRBV4-1,TRBD1,NA,TRBJ2-7
TGTGCCAGCAGTTACTCGAGAGGGGTCGGAGGCTACACCTTC,CASSYSRGVGGYTF,14,TRBV6-5,NA,NA,TRBJ1-2
TGTGCCAGCAGCCAAGGGCCAGATACGCAGTATTTT,CASSQGPDTQYF,12,TRBV16,NA,NA,TRBJ2-3
TGCGCCAGCAACCGAAAAAGGCGGGCAGGCCAACTGTGGGCTTGGGGCTACACCTTC,CASNRKRRAGQLWAWGYTF,19,TRBV10-1,NA,NA,TRBJ1-2
TGTGCCAGCAGTTATTATGAGGGGGGGACCACAGATACGCAGTATTTT,CASSYYEGGTTDTQYF,16,TRBV7-9,NA,once,TRBJ2-3
TGCGCCAGCAGCTTGTCGACAGGGGGCACTGAAGCTTTCTTT,CASSLSTGGTEAFF,14,TRBV5-1,TRBD1,NA,TRBJ1-1
TGCGCCAGCAGCTTGAGCCTAGCGGCAGATACGCAGTATTTT,CASSLSLAADTQYF,14,TRBV5-1,TRBD2,NA,TRBJ2-3
TGTGCCAGCAGTTCTAGCGCCACAGATACGCAGTATTTT,CASSSSATDTQYF,13,TRBV27,NA,NA,TRBJ2-3
TGCGCCAGCAGCGCGACTAGCGGGGGCCGGACCGGGGAGCTGTTTTTT,CASSATSGGRTGELFF,16,TRBV10-1,TRBD2,medium-sized,TRBJ2-2